These 29 T cell receptor beta chains were sequenced from one sample in a study of identical twins. TCRdb re-derived calls from the 5' RACE reads in MiXCR, one entry per CDR3 protein. The table lists more than 250,000 distinct CDR3 sequences, under 9.5% of them singletons. The same data also contributed to another study, on yellow fever vaccine responses in identical twins.

The sequencing input was memory (CD45RO+) T cells sorted from blood. These receptors all stem from a woman between 18 and 29 years old in good health.

The rearrangement links TRBV11-1 to TRBJ2-7; D remains unclear. This CDR3 spans 13 amino acids. Germline V gene lookup returns CDR1 SGHAT and CDR2 FQDESV (reference sequence). V lost 5 bases and J 1 base, leaving 9 bases between the germline ends. The CDR3 bases are TGTGCCAGCAGCCGGACGGATTCCTACGAGCAGTACGTC. Residues: CASSRTDSYEQYV.

This chain uses TRBV2 with TRBJ2-1; TRBD2 aligns across 13 bases. The germline CDR1 and CDR2 sequences are SNHLY and FYNNEI. Germline trimming cut 9 bases from V and 4 bases from J; bases unmatched to any gene: 6. This CDR3 is built from 15 residues. The CDR3 coding sequence is TGTGCCAGTAGACTAGCGGGAGGTACATACAATGAGCAGTTCTTC. Protein sequence: CASRLAGGTYNEQFF. Full variable domain (outside the CDR3, taken from reference TRBV2 and TRBJ2-1): EPEVTQTPSHQVTQMGQEVILRCVPISNHLYFYWYRQILGQKVEFLVSFYNNEISEKSEIFDDQFSVERPDGSNFTLKIRSTKLEDSAMYFCASRLAGGTYNEQFFGPGTRLTVL.

V usage is TRBV12-3 or TRBV12-4 and J usage is TRBJ1-1; D might be TRBD1 (5 bases). The CDR3 has 14 residues. V dropped 7 bases and J dropped 0 bases, with 12 bases sitting between them. The CDR3 sequence is CASTRQHLNTEAFF. The CDR3 DNA reads as TGTGCCAGCACCAGACAGCATCTGAACACTGAAGCTTTCTTT.

This clonotype was recorded a few times. The J gene is TRBJ2-5, the V gene TRBV5-6; D is possibly TRBD2 (5 bases). This CDR3 has 15 amino acids. Trimming shortened V by 5 bases and J by 2 bases, and 16 bases separated the two germline ends. Germline values: CDR1 SGHDT, CDR2 YYEEEE. The CDR3 nucleotides are TGTGCCAGCAGTCTGGTTCGGGGTACTCAAGAGACCCAGTACTTC. It codes for CASSLVRGTQETQYF.

The table lists this clonotype with a few counts. CDR3: CSATRTGGDTYNEQFF. As DNA, the CDR3 is TGCAGTGCTACCAGGACAGGGGGCGATACCTACAATGAGCAGTTCTTC. The chain employs TRBV20-1 and TRBJ2-1, with TRBD1 matching over 11 bases. Germline V gene data show CDR1 as DFQATT and CDR2 as SNEGSKA (reference sequence). V lost 4 bases and J lost 2; bases outside the gene matches: 7. The CDR3 is 16 residues long.

In its sample, this clonotype was seen many times. The chain employs TRBV7-2 and TRBJ2-3, with D uncertain. The germline V gene has CDR1 SGHTA and CDR2 FQGNSA. The CDR3 spans 14 residues. V was cut by 0 bases and J by 2 bases, with 6 bases left in between. The CDR3 DNA reads TGTGCCAGCAGCTTAGCCGTACACACAGATACGCAGTATTTT. Protein product: CASSLAVHTDTQYF.

J is TRBJ2-1 and V is TRBV6-5, with D maybe TRBD2 (6 bases). This CDR3 is built from 15 residues. Trimming removed 1 base at V and 2 bases at J, with 9 bases between. The germline CDR1 and CDR2 sequences are MNHEY and SVGAGI. In DNA, the CDR3 is TGTGCCAGCAGTTACTTGGGCGGGGCCTACAATGAGCAGTTCTTC. As protein: CASSYLGGAYNEQFF.

This clonotype was seen a few times. The chain links TRBV7-9 to TRBJ2-5; 9 nucleotides line up with TRBD2. After removal of 5 bases from V and 4 bases from J, the junction contained 5 bases not matched to a gene. CDR1 and CDR2 (germline): SEHNR, FQNEAQ (reference sequence). The CDR3 is made up of 14 amino acids. CDR3 residues: CASSDSGSSETQYF. CDR3 bases: TGTGCCAGCAGCGATAGCGGGAGCTCAGAGACCCAGTACTTC.

At least ten counts were recorded for this clonotype. V and J are TRBV5-1 and TRBJ1-1; D gene unclear. The CDR3 extends over 14 amino acids. V was trimmed by 3 bases and J by 1 base, leaving 10 bases between them. From germline, CDR1 is SGHRS and CDR2 YFSETQ. The CDR3 nucleotides read TGCGCCAGCAGCTACTTGCTATCGAACACTGAAGCTTTCTTT. Its protein product is CASSYLLSNTEAFF.

This clonotype has a count of ten or more. V is TRBV5-6 and J is TRBJ1-2; 9 nucleotides match TRBD1. The V gene end was trimmed by 5 bases and the J gene end by 3 bases; junction bases not matched to a gene: 5. Germline loops: CDR1 SGHDT, CDR2 YYEEEE. The CDR3 totals 14 residues. CDR3: CASSKTGGDYGYTF. The CDR3 DNA reads TGTGCCAGCAGTAAGACAGGGGGAGACTATGGCTACACCTTC.

This clonotype showed up just a few times. The chain uses TRBV5-1 and TRBJ1-4, with unresolved D. V was pared by 0 bases and J by 8 bases, with 14 bases between. The CDR3 has 15 residues. Germline CDR1 reads SGHRS; CDR2 reads YFSETQ. In nucleotides, the CDR3 is TGCGCCAGCAGCTTGGGTGGGTCCGGGCCCGAAAAACTGTTTTTT. This codes for CASSLGGSGPEKLFF.

For the CDR3, the DNA is TGTGCCAGCTCACCCCGGACAGGGGCTCCCTCCCCCCTCTCCTACGAGCAGTACTTC. This encodes CASSPRTGAPSPLSYEQYF. The gene calls are TRBV18 and TRBJ2-7, with 9 bases lining up with TRBD1. The germline V gene encodes CDR1 KGHSH and CDR2 LQKENI. CDR3 length: 19 amino acids. Losses at the gene ends were 3 bases for V and 0 bases for J; bases not matched to a gene: 15.

This clonotype was seen repeatedly, ten times or more. The chain recombines TRBV20-1 with TRBJ2-1, with TRBD2 matching 12 bases. V shed 3 bases and J 1 base; nucleotides not matched to a gene: 1. The CDR3 length is 15 residues. The V gene's germline CDR1 is DFQATT and CDR2 SNEGSKA (reference sequence). The CDR3 sequence is CSASGLAGSYNEQFF. CDR3 bases: TGCAGTGCTAGCGGACTAGCGGGATCCTACAATGAGCAGTTCTTC.

This chain connects TRBV20-1 to TRBJ2-5, with D tentatively TRBD2 (6 bases). Trimming stripped 6 bases from V and 2 bases from J, with 19 bases between. CDR1 DFQATT and CDR2 SNEGSKA come from the germline V gene (reference sequence). The CDR3 runs to 15 residues. CDR3 nucleotides: TGCAGTGCACCCCCGGGGGACGTAGGGCAAGAGACCCAGTACTTC. As protein: CSAPPGDVGQETQYF.

The chain couples TRBV7-9 to TRBJ2-2; perhaps TRBD2 as D (5 bases). The CDR3 runs to 13 residues. Trimming removed 5 bases at V and 8 bases at J, with 12 bases between. Germline lookup yields CDR1 SEHNR and CDR2 FQNEAQ (reference sequence). CDR3 coding DNA: TGTGCCAGCAGCCCCGAGGGATTGGGGGAGCTGTTTTTT. Translated: CASSPEGLGELFF. Filled out from reference TRBV7-9 and TRBJ2-2, the complete variable domain reads DTGVSQNPRHKITKRGQNVTFRCDPISEHNRLYWYRQTLGQGPEFLTYFQNEAQLEKSRLLSDRFSAERPKGSFSTLEIQRTEQGDSAMYLCASSPEGLGELFFGEGSRLTVL.

This chain joins TRBV20-1 and TRBJ1-1; D is perhaps TRBD1 (5 bases). V shed 0 bases and J shed 2 bases, with 13 bases lying between them. The CDR3 is made up of 15 amino acids. CDR1 and CDR2 (germline): DFQATT, SNEGSKA (reference sequence). CDR3 DNA: TGCAGTGCTAGAGATAGTCGGACACCAAACACTGAAGCTTTCTTT. Translating it yields CSARDSRTPNTEAFF.

This clonotype has a count of ten or more. This chain joins TRBV29-1 and TRBJ2-5; the D gene is possibly TRBD2 (5 bases). The CDR3 loop spans 13 amino acids. The germline V gene encodes CDR1 SQVTM and CDR2 ANQGSEA. Trimming left V 4 bases short and J 5 bases short, with 14 bases between. CDR3 bases: TGCAGCGTTGTCGGGCTAGCCGGGGAGACCCAGTACTTC. This translates into CSVVGLAGETQYF.

This clonotype has more than one count but fewer than ten. The genes are TRBV5-8 and TRBJ2-1, with D unclear. V gave up 4 bases and J gave up 9 bases, with 11 bases separating them. CDR3 length equals 12 residues. From germline, CDR1 is SGHTS and CDR2 YDEGEE. The CDR3 reads CASSPPWTEQFF. For the CDR3, the DNA is TGTGCCAGCAGCCCCCCGTGGACTGAGCAGTTCTTC.

This clonotype was observed a handful of times. Here the CDR3 reads CASSLATTDTQYF. CDR3 nucleotides: TGTGCCAGCAGCTTGGCCACTACAGATACGCAGTATTTT. This chain connects TRBV5-6 to TRBJ2-3, with D unresolved. Trimming took off 0 bases at V and 3 bases at J, with 5 bases between the two ends. Germline V gene lookup returns CDR1 SGHDT and CDR2 YYEEEE. This CDR3 has 13 amino acids. Full variable domain (missing parts from reference TRBV5-6 and TRBJ2-3): DAGVTQSPTHLIKTRGQQVTLRCSPKSGHDTVSWYQQALGQGPQFIFQYYEEEERQRGNFPDRFSGHQFPNYSSELNVNALLLGDSALYLCASSLATTDTQYFGPGTRLTVL.

Here the CDR3 reads CASLYGGVSFF. The CDR3 nucleotides read TGTGCCAGCCTCTACGGGGGTGTGTCGTTCTTC. This chain uses TRBV2 with TRBJ2-1; tentatively, D is TRBD2 (6 bases). CDR3 length: 11 residues. The germline V gene encodes CDR1 SNHLY and CDR2 FYNNEI. V lost 8 bases and J lost 15, with 17 bases in between.

The V gene is TRBV12-3 or TRBV12-4, the J gene TRBJ2-1; the match to TRBD2 covers 12 bases. The CDR3 extends over 17 amino acids. The ends lost 2 bases at V and 4 bases at J; junction bases unmatched: 6. CDR3 region: CASSLRATSGGYNEQFF. The CDR3 DNA reads as TGTGCCAGCAGTTTAAGGGCGACTAGCGGGGGATACAATGAGCAGTTCTTC.

This clonotype was seen many times. The chain is built from TRBV29-1 and TRBJ2-1, with 11 nucleotides matching TRBD2. Germline CDR1 SQVTM, CDR2 ANQGSEA. The trim removed 4 bases at V and 0 bases at J, leaving 11 bases unmatched. The CDR3 has 18 residues. CDR3 loop: CSVVGLAGGPSSYNEQFF. The CDR3 nucleotides read TGCAGCGTTGTTGGGCTAGCGGGGGGCCCGAGCTCCTACAATGAGCAGTTCTTC.

This clonotype has ten or more counts. The CDR3 sequence: CASSPGLAVQETQYF. Written as DNA, the CDR3 is TGTGCCAGCAGCCCAGGACTAGCGGTCCAAGAGACCCAGTACTTC. The V gene is TRBV7-9, the J gene TRBJ2-5, with 10 positions matching TRBD2. The CDR3 is made up of 15 amino acids. V gave up 5 bases and J gave up 1 base; unmatched junction bases: 4. Germline-derived CDR1 and CDR2 are SEHNR and FQNEAQ (reference sequence).

The chain links TRBV10-3 to TRBJ2-1, with 11 bases identical to TRBD2. The CDR3 sequence is 16 residues long. Germline lookup yields CDR1 ENHRY and CDR2 SYGVKD. J lost 8 bases, V lost 4 bases, and 10 bases had no gene match. CDR3: CAISGRTSGRADEQFF. In DNA, the CDR3 is TGTGCCATCAGTGGACGTACTAGCGGGAGAGCGGATGAGCAGTTCTTC.

This clonotype was seen only a few times. This sequence joins TRBV7-2 and TRBJ2-1; D call uncertain. This CDR3 has 15 amino acids. Trimming took off 3 bases at V and 6 bases at J, with 15 bases between the two ends. Germline-derived CDR1 and CDR2 are SGHTA and FQGNSA. Here the CDR3 DNA reads TGTGCCAGCAGCTTCTTTCGACTCCAGCGCAATGAGCAGTTCTTC. Translated, it gives CASSFFRLQRNEQFF.

This clonotype occurred many times. This rearrangement joins TRBV6-1 to TRBJ1-3, with 8 bases identical to TRBD1. CDR3 length: 16 amino acids. CDR1 is MNHNS and CDR2 is SASEGT in the germline V gene. The V gene end was trimmed by 10 bases and the J gene end by 1 base; junction bases not matched to a gene: 12. CDR3 sequence (DNA): TGTGCCACCCACTCCACGCAGGGGGCATCTGGAAACACCATATATTTT. This codes for CATHSTQGASGNTIYF.

The chain carries TRBV12-3 or TRBV12-4 and TRBJ2-3, with D tentatively TRBD1 (6 bases). This CDR3 has 13 residues. V was clipped by 3 bases and J by 4 bases, with 8 bases between them. CDR3 loop: CASSFQGSDTQYF. In DNA, the CDR3 is TGTGCCAGCAGTTTCCAGGGGTCAGATACGCAGTATTTT.

Many counts were recorded for this clonotype. This sequence joins TRBV9 and TRBJ2-1; TRBD2 matches 9 bases. V lost 0 bases and J lost 8; bases outside the gene matches: 3. This CDR3 spans 14 amino acids. Germline V gives CDR1 SGDLS, CDR2 YYNGEE. CDR3 bases: TGTGCCAGCAGCGTAGTAGTAGCGGGAGATGAGCAGTTCTTC. Translation gives CASSVVVAGDEQFF.

The V call is TRBV20-1, the J call TRBJ2-5; 9 bases align to TRBD2. Germline CDR1 is DFQATT and CDR2 is SNEGSKA (reference sequence). This CDR3 comprises 15 residues. Unmatched junction bases numbered 9, after V lost 5 bases and J lost 2 bases. The CDR3 nucleotides read TGCAGTGCTTCCCCCGTTCTAGCGGGACAAGAGACCCAGTACTTC. This codes for CSASPVLAGQETQYF.